This T cell receptor beta chain was documented in a study of blood T cell repertoires in COVID-19. Study-wide context: PBMCs, B-cell-depleted T cells, or T cells were the source of the cDNA or gDNA that made up the material.

Some clones are missing from TCRdb's copy, which holds only in-frame ones; the method was immunoSEQ multiplex PCR. The sample comprises some 56,000 clones, about 83% of which are singletons, and around 23% rests with the top ten. The CDR3 spans 14 residues. The junction had 4 bases not matched to a gene; V was cut back by 3 bases and J by 5 bases. Germline V gene sequence: CDR1 MRHNA, CDR2 SNTAGT. The rearrangement links TRBV6-4 to TRBJ2-3, with TRBD2 matching over 8 bases. This clonotype originated in an elderly woman with acute or convalescent COVID-19. The sequencing input was peripheral blood. In DNA form, the CDR3 reads TGTGCCAGCAGTGAGGGACTAGGAGGAGATACGCAGTATTTT. Translating gives CASSEGLGGDTQYF.